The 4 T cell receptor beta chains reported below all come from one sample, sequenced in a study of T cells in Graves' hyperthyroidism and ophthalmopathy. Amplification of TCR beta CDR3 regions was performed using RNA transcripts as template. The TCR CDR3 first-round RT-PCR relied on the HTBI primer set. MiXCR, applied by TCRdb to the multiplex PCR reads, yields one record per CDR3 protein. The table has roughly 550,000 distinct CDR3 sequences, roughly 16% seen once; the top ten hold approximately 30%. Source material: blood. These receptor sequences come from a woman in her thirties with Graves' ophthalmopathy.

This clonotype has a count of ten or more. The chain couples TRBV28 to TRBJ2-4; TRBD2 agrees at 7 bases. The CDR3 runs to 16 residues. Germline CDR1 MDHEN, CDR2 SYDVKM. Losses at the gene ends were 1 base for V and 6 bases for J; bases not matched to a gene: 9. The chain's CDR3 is CASSLSAREGGNIQYF. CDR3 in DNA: TGTGCCAGCAGTTTATCCGCCAGGGAGGGCGGAAACATTCAGTACTTC.

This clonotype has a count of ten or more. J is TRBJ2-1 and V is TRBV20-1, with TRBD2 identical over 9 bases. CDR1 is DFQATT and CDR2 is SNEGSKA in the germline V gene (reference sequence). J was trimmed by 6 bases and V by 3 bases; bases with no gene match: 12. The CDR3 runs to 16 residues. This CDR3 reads CSARSVAGENVNEQFF. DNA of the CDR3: TGCAGTGCTAGGTCGGTAGCGGGAGAAAATGTCAATGAGCAGTTCTTC.

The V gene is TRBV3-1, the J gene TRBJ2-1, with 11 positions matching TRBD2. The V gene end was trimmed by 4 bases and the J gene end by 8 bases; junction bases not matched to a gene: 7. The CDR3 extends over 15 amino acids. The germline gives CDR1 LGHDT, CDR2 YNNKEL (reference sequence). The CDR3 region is CASSRLAGFRDEQFF. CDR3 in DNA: TGTGCCAGCAGCCGACTAGCGGGGTTTCGGGATGAGCAGTTCTTC.

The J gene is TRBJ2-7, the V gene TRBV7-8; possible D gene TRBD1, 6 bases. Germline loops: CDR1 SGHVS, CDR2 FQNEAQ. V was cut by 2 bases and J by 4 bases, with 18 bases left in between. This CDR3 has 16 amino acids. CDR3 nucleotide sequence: TGTGCCAGCAGCTTAAACTCCGGGACAAATTTTTACGAGCAGTACTTC. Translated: CASSLNSGTNFYEQYF.